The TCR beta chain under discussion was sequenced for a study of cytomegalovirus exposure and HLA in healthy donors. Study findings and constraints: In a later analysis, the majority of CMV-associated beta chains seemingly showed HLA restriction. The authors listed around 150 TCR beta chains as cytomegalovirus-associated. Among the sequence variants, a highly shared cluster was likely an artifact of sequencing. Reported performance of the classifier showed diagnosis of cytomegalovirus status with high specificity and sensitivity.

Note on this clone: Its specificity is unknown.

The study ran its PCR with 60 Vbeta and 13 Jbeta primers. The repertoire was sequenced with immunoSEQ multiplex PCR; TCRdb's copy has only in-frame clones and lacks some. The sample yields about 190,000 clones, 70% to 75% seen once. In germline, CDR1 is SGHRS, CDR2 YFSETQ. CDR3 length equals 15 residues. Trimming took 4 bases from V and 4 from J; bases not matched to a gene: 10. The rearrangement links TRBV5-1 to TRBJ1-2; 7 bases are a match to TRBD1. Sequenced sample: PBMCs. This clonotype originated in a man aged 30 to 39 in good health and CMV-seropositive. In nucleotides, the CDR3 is TGCGCCAGCAGCCTTCGACAGGGAGTAGGCTATGGCTACACCTTC. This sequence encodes CASSLRQGVGYGYTF.